This record looks at one T cell receptor beta chain sequence and its context. Its antigen remains unidentified. In TCRdb, the 5' RACE reads were re-called with MiXCR into one record per CDR3 protein. Among about 370,000 distinct CDR3 sequences listed, around a tenth were seen once. Germline V lookup: CDR1 SGHRS, CDR2 YFSETQ. Trimming took 7 bases from V and 7 from J; bases not matched to a gene: 11. This CDR3 is built from 15 residues. This record belongs to a study of T cells after yellow fever vaccination. General study points: Booster sampling recovered most clones from primary vaccination (nearly 98% CD4, approximately 90% CD8).

The chain employs TRBV5-1 and TRBJ1-6, with 7 bases fitting TRBD1. The sequence came from a man younger than 35 who received the YFV17D yellow fever vaccine. Sample: PBMCs, taken on the day of the first yellow fever vaccination. The CDR3 reads CASRLRQGINSPLHF. CDR3 coding DNA: TGCGCCAGCCGCCTTAGACAGGGCATAAATTCACCCCTCCACTTT.